This is a list of T cell receptor beta chains from one sample in a study of human T cells and chemical hapten exposure. MiXCR, applied by TCRdb to the RACE reads, yields one record per CDR3 protein. In the table there are 42,000 or so distinct CDR3 sequences, around 9% of which are singletons. The material was whole blood, obtained in connection with sensitization to the hapten diphenylcyclopropenone (DPC). The receptor set was obtained from a woman in her thirties or forties with alopecia areata. Some clones in this sample may be carry-over from other donors' samples. Both conserved end residues are part of each CDR3. A D gene is named only where the DNA matches it firmly. Size values are once, few and many counts, or a class for expanded clones, and some rows have none.

TRBJ1-1 TRBV27 NA many TGTGCCAGCAGTTCGGGAGGGTGGGTCATGAACACTGAAGCTTTCTTT CASSSGGWVMNTEAFF
TRBJ1-5 TRBV7-2 NA many TGTGCCAGCAGCATAGGGTCCCTGGCGGGCAATCAGCCCCAGCATTTT CASSIGSLAGNQPQHF
TRBJ2-1 TRBV6-4 TRBD2 many TGTGCCAGCAGTGTGAGCGGGGGTATCAATGAGCAGTTCTTC CASSVSGGINEQFF
TRBJ2-3 TRBV6-2/TRBV6-3 NA many TGTGCCACGCAGGCCGAGGGCCCCCCAGATACGCAGTATTTT CATQAEGPPDTQYF
TRBJ2-7 TRBV29-1 NA few TGCAGCGTTCGAGACTACGAGCAGTACTTC CSVRDYEQYF
TRBJ1-1 TRBV5-1 NA many TGCGCCAGCAGCCCACAGGGACGGAGTCATCTGAACACTGAAGCTTTCTTT CASSPQGRSHLNTEAFF
TRBJ2-1 TRBV29-1 NA few TGCAGCGTGGGTCTTGGCAATGAGCAGTTCTTC CSVGLGNEQFF
TRBJ1-1 TRBV20-1 TRBD1 many TGCAGTGCTAGAGTGGGACAGATGAACACTGAAGCTTTCTTT CSARVGQMNTEAFF
TRBJ2-5 TRBV28 TRBD1 many TGTGCCAGCAATAGGGGGACAGAACAAGAGACCCAGTACTTC CASNRGTEQETQYF
TRBJ1-1 TRBV7-2 NA many TGTGCCAGCAGCTTAGCTAGCATCTTGAACACTGAAGCTTTCTTT CASSLASILNTEAFF
TRBJ1-5 TRBV19 NA NA TGTGCCAGTAGGAGACTGGGTTATAGCAATCAGCCCCAGCATTTT CASRRLGYSNQPQHF
TRBJ1-1 TRBV4-1 TRBD1 NA TGCGCCAGCAGCCAAGAAGAGACAGGGGTCACTGAAGCTTTCTTT CASSQEETGVTEAFF
TRBJ2-1 TRBV6-2/TRBV6-3 TRBD2 many TGTGCCAGCAGTTACGTAGCGGGGGGGCCGAGTTGGGACAATGAGCAGTTCTTC CASSYVAGGPSWDNEQFF
TRBJ2-3 TRBV5-6 TRBD1 many TGTGCCAGCAGTCCGGGACAGTTCACAGATACGCAGTATTTT CASSPGQFTDTQYF
TRBJ2-7 TRBV5-6 NA NA TGTGCCAGCAGCTTGGCCGCCAGGTCCTACGAGCAGTACTTC CASSLAARSYEQYF
TRBJ1-6 TRBV2 TRBD1 many TGTGCCAGCAAGACAGGGGGGAATTCACCCCTCCACTTT CASKTGGNSPLHF
TRBJ1-2 TRBV20-1 NA many TGCAGTGCCTCCCGCAATGCGGGGAGTTCCCTTTCCTTC CSASRNAGSSLSF
TRBJ1-5 TRBV6-6 NA few TGTGCCAGCAGAGGGTATGGGCGCAATCAGCCCCAGCATTTT CASRGYGRNQPQHF
TRBJ2-5 TRBV11-1 NA NA TGTGCCAGCAGCTTAGCCGGGATCCAAGAGACCCAGTACTTC CASSLAGIQETQYF
TRBJ1-3 TRBV28 NA NA TGTGCCAGCAGCAGAGGAGCGACTGGAAACACCATATATTTT CASSRGATGNTIYF
TRBJ2-7 TRBV4-2 TRBD1 many TGTGCCAGCAGCCAATCCGGGACAGAGAAATTCTACGAGCAGTACTTC CASSQSGTEKFYEQYF
TRBJ1-1 TRBV3-1 TRBD1 many TGTGCCAGCAGCCCCACATGGACAGGGGGCGCGGCTTTCTTT CASSPTWTGGAAFF
TRBJ2-3 TRBV7-2 NA many TGTGCCAGCAGCCCCGCGGGACACCCTACAGATACGCAGTATTTT CASSPAGHPTDTQYF
TRBJ2-1 TRBV12-5 NA many TGTGCTAGTGGTTTTGCGATTACCCATGAGCAGTTCTTC CASGFAITHEQFF
TRBJ2-5 TRBV28 NA NA TGTGCCAGCAGTTTTGGGGAAGCGGAGCAAGAGACCCAGTACTTC CASSFGEAEQETQYF
TRBJ2-1 TRBV12-3/TRBV12-4 NA NA TGTGCCAGCAGTTATCAGGGTTGGAATGAGCAGTTCTTC CASSYQGWNEQFF
TRBJ2-3 TRBV4-1 TRBD2 NA TGCGCCAGCAGCCAAGATTATAAGGGACTACTCGGTACAGATACGCAGTATTTT CASSQDYKGLLGTDTQYF
TRBJ1-1 TRBV5-5 NA many TGTGCCAGCAGCTTGGTAGCAACAGGAGGGACCACTGAAGCTTTCTTT CASSLVATGGTTEAFF
TRBJ2-4 TRBV6-1 NA many TGTGCCAGCAGTGAAAACCCGCCTAACAAAACACCTCAAAACATTCAGTACTTC CASSENPPNKTPQNIQYF
TRBJ2-7 TRBV5-5 TRBD2 many TGTGCCAGCAGCCTTTCAGTCGGACTAGCTGGGTACGAGCAGTACTTC CASSLSVGLAGYEQYF
TRBJ1-6 TRBV19 NA many TGTGCCAGTAGTATAATCGCCGGTCGCTCCTATAATTCACCCCTCCACTTT CASSIIAGRSYNSPLHF
TRBJ2-5 TRBV29-1 NA many TGCAGCGTTCCATCCGGGGAGACCCAGTACTTC CSVPSGETQYF
TRBJ2-5 TRBV7-2 NA many TGTGCCAGCAGCTTAGCGAGGAGCGGAGAGGGACTAGAGACCCAGTACTTC CASSLARSGEGLETQYF
TRBJ2-6 TRBV4-2 NA many TGTGCCAGCAGCCAAGATGGGGGACGGAGCTCTGGGGCCAACGTCCTGACTTTC CASSQDGGRSSGANVLTF
TRBJ2-3 TRBV6-4 NA many TGTGCCAGCAGTGACTCCTGGGGGGCAGATACGCAGTATTTT CASSDSWGADTQYF
TRBJ1-2 TRBV6-6 NA many TGTGCCAGCAGTGAGGGACGGAAACACAACTATGGCTACACCTTC CASSEGRKHNYGYTF
TRBJ2-3 TRBV20-1 TRBD2 many TGCAGTGCGCCAATAGCGGGGGGCAAAGATACGCAGTATTTT CSAPIAGGKDTQYF
TRBJ1-1 TRBV6-5 TRBD1 many TGTGCCAGCAGTTTCTCGGAGGGGGCCGCTGAAGCTTTCTTT CASSFSEGAAEAFF